The 18 T cell receptor beta chains presented below share a single source sample, sequenced in a study of response to subunit inactivated influenza vaccine. From the RT-PCR reads, TCRdb called clonotypes with MiXCR, one entry per CDR3 protein. Among over 750,000 distinct CDR3 sequences listed, 21% were seen once. The input for sequencing was PBMCs from blood, taken 5 days after vaccination. The receptors were sampled from a man aged 50-59 years who received an inactivated influenza vaccine.

The table lists this clonotype with a few counts. This chain uses TRBV29-1 with TRBJ2-3, with TRBD1 matching 10 bases. Trimming took 0 bases from V and 4 from J; bases not matched to a gene: 7. Germline V gene sequence: CDR1 SQVTM, CDR2 ANQGSEA. The CDR3 extends over 16 amino acids. CDR3 amino acids: CSVEEGTGEGPDTQYF. Written as DNA, the CDR3 is TGCAGCGTTGAAGAGGGGACAGGGGAAGGCCCAGATACGCAGTATTTT.

This rearrangement joins TRBV20-1 to TRBJ2-3, with D possibly being TRBD1 or TRBD2 (5 bases each). The germline V gene encodes CDR1 DFQATT and CDR2 SNEGSKA (reference sequence). V lost 2 bases and J 0 bases, leaving 15 bases between the germline ends. The CDR3 runs 16 residues. The DNA for the CDR3 is TGCAGTGCTAGAATGATTACAGGACTCAGCACAGATACGCAGTATTTT. It yields the protein CSARMITGLSTDTQYF.

The chain is built from TRBV28 and TRBJ1-2; no definite D call. Germline V gene lookup returns CDR1 MDHEN and CDR2 SYDVKM. The CDR3 is made up of 11 amino acids. The ends were cut back, 7 bases at V and 4 bases at J, with 7 bases in the middle. CDR3 DNA: TGTGCCAGCACAAACCTCTATGGCTACACCTTC. Translated: CASTNLYGYTF.

This clonotype has a count of ten or more. The CDR3 bases are TGTGCCAGCAGCCAACCTCGTTCGATCCCGGGGGACGCATACTACAATGAGCAGTTCTTC. It codes for CASSQPRSIPGDAYYNEQFF. The genes are TRBV3-1 and TRBJ2-1, with D perhaps matching TRBD2 (6 bases). V lost 2 bases to trimming and J lost 3 bases, with 26 bases between them. Germline CDR1 and CDR2: LGHDT and YNNKEL (reference sequence). The CDR3 runs 20 residues.

The rearrangement joins TRBV10-3 to TRBJ1-1; D is possibly TRBD1 (6 bases). Germline CDR1 is ENHRY and CDR2 is SYGVKD. The CDR3 totals 13 residues. Trimming removed 9 bases at V and 4 bases at J, with 15 bases between. The CDR3 loop reads CAIYGGAGTEAFF. CDR3 bases: TGTGCCATTTACGGGGGCGCGGGCACTGAAGCTTTCTTT.

At least ten counts were recorded for this clonotype. V and J are TRBV20-1 and TRBJ2-5, with a tentative D call TRBD1 (6 bases). Germline V gene lookup returns CDR1 DFQATT and CDR2 SNEGSKA (reference sequence). The CDR3 sequence is 16 residues long. V lost 0 bases, J lost 2 bases, and 16 bases lay in between. The CDR3 region has the DNA TGCAGTGCTAGAGATTACTGGGGGCAGGGGCAAGAGACCCAGTACTTC. Amino acid sequence: CSARDYWGQGQETQYF.

This clonotype has only a few counts. This chain links TRBV4-3 with TRBJ2-1, with D possibly being TRBD2 (6 bases). Trimming took 0 bases from V and 10 from J, leaving 10 bases between them. Germline V gene sequence: CDR1 LGHNA, CDR2 YSLEER. The CDR3 is made up of 13 amino acids. The CDR3 bases are TGCGCCAGCAGCCAAGATGGGCTAGCGGAGCAGTTCTTC. Amino acids: CASSQDGLAEQFF.

The chain carries TRBV5-1 and TRBJ1-5, with D unresolved. In germline, CDR1 is SGHRS, CDR2 YFSETQ. V was clipped by 5 bases and J by 2 bases, with 14 bases between them. The CDR3 is 15 residues long. CDR3 nucleotide sequence: TGCGCCAGCAGACTTAGCTACGAGGGCAATCAGCCCCAGCATTTT. It codes for CASRLSYEGNQPQHF.

As for this clonotype: The junction departs from germline at one end; a sequencing error may be responsible. V and J are TRBV7-9 and TRBJ2-7; D remains unclear. CDR1 SEHNR and CDR2 FQNEAQ come from the germline V gene (reference sequence). This CDR3 has 11 residues. In DNA form, the CDR3 reads TGCGCCAGCAGCTTGGCGGCCGAGCAGTACTTC. This translates into CASSLAAEQYF.

This clonotype has a handful of counts. This sequence joins TRBV5-1 and TRBJ2-4; D might be TRBD2 (6 bases). The V end lost 1 base, the J end lost 0 bases, and 20 bases lay between the germline ends. This CDR3 spans 19 amino acids. Germline loops: CDR1 SGHRS, CDR2 YFSETQ. Here the CDR3 reads CASSLYPIRDLLAKNIQYF. CDR3 bases: TGCGCCAGCAGCTTGTACCCAATCCGGGACTTACTAGCCAAAAACATTCAGTACTTC.

The chain links TRBV29-1 to TRBJ2-5, with unresolved D. V shed 4 bases and J shed 5 bases, with 8 bases lying between them. The CDR3 has 11 residues. Germline V CDR1 and CDR2: SQVTM, ANQGSEA. CDR3 coding DNA: TGCAGCGTTGTGCAAGGGGAGACCCAGTACTTC. Encoded protein: CSVVQGETQYF.

This clonotype was found a few times. V usage is TRBV20-1 and J usage is TRBJ2-3, with 9 bases identical to TRBD2. Germline V gives CDR1 DFQATT, CDR2 SNEGSKA (reference sequence). This CDR3 region has 15 residues. The V segment lost 6 bases and the J segment 0 bases; nucleotides outside the gene matches: 7. CDR3 DNA sequence: TGCAGTGCAGAAGGGACTAGCCCAAGCACAGATACGCAGTATTTT. This gives the protein CSAEGTSPSTDTQYF.

V is TRBV7-3 and J is TRBJ2-1; TRBD2 is a possible D gene (6 bases). Germline V gene data show CDR1 as SGHTA and CDR2 as FQGTGA. V lost 1 base and J 7 bases, leaving 20 bases between the germline ends. The CDR3 loop spans 17 amino acids. In DNA form, the CDR3 reads TGTGCCAGCAGCTTAATGTCCGCGGCGGCAGCGGGTAATGAGCAGTTCTTC. It is translated as CASSLMSAAAAGNEQFF. Filled out from reference TRBV7-3 and TRBJ2-1, the complete variable domain reads GAGVSQTPSNKVTEKGKYVELRCDPISGHTALYWYRQSLGQGPEFLIYFQGTGAADDSGLPNDRFFAVRPEGSVSTLKIQRTERGDSAVYLCASSLMSAAAAGNEQFFGPGTRLTVL.

The V and J genes are TRBV20-1 and TRBJ2-1, with D uncertain. The CDR3 has 11 amino acids. The ends were cut back, 5 bases at V and 9 bases at J, with 11 bases in the middle. Germline V gene lookup returns CDR1 DFQATT and CDR2 SNEGSKA (reference sequence). CDR3 loop: CSAERAPEQFF. The CDR3 bases are TGCAGTGCTGAAAGGGCTCCTGAGCAGTTCTTC.

This rearrangement joins TRBV13 to TRBJ2-7; 7 nucleotides agree with TRBD2. V shed 2 bases, J shed 4 bases, and the junction held 8 bases outside the gene matches. The CDR3 runs 15 residues. Germline assignment: CDR1 PRHDT and CDR2 FYEKMQ (reference sequence). Here the CDR3 DNA reads TGTGCCAGCAGCTTATTGGCGGGAGACACTTACGAGCAGTACTTC. It specifies CASSLLAGDTYEQYF.

In its sample, this clonotype was seen a few times. This chain connects TRBV27 to TRBJ1-6; TRBD1 matches 9 bases. The CDR3 contains 15 residues. The germline V gene has CDR1 MNHEY and CDR2 SMNVEV (reference sequence). V lost 5 bases, J lost 6 bases, and 5 bases stayed unmatched. In nucleotides, the CDR3 is TGTGCCAGCAGTAGGACAGGGGTTAGTAATTCACCCCTCCACTTT. It is translated as CASSRTGVSNSPLHF.

The V gene is TRBV7-2, the J gene TRBJ2-1, with D tentatively TRBD2 (6 bases). Per the germline V gene, CDR1 is SGHTA and CDR2 is FQGNSA. This CDR3 region has 13 residues. V gave up 4 bases and J gave up 10 bases, with 14 bases separating them. The CDR3 loop reads CASSSSGTLEQFF. CDR3 sequence (DNA): TGTGCCAGCAGCTCATCCGGGACTTTAGAGCAGTTCTTC. Full variable domain (outside the CDR3, taken from reference TRBV7-2 and TRBJ2-1): GAGVSQSPSNKVTEKGKDVELRCDPISGHTALYWYRQSLGQGLEFLIYFQGNSAPDKSGLPSDRFSAERTGGSVSTLTIQRTQQEDSAVYLCASSSSGTLEQFFGPGTRLTVL.

In the case of this clonotype: A much larger clonotype is one base distant, so this may be a read error. The CDR3 region has the DNA TGTGCCATCAGTTTCGCACGCTCCTACGAGCAGTACTTC. This encodes CAISFARSYEQYF. The chain uses TRBV12-3 or TRBV12-4 and TRBJ2-7; no reliable D call. CDR3 length equals 13 residues.